This T cell receptor beta chain stems from a study of Ad26.COV2.S vaccination and SARS-CoV-2 variants. Treatment noted: 15 to 20 received Ad26.COV2.S at low or high dose, single or two shots; roughly five received placebo; per-sample allocation not given. Samples were taken on day 63 after the first vaccine or placebo injection. In the vaccine, an Ad26 vector expressed the SARS-CoV-2 spike of the Wuhan strain. Profiling relied on immunoSEQ multiplex PCR, and the TCRdb table lists in-frame clones only, not all of them. This sample has some 520,000 clones, with roughly 87% found just once. The CDR3 extends over 15 amino acids. V dropped 5 bases and J dropped 2 bases, with 13 bases sitting between them. The germline CDR1 and CDR2 sequences are LNHDA and SQIVND (reference sequence).

V usage is TRBV19 and J usage is TRBJ1-5; no reliable D call. The sequence was obtained from a person between 18 and 65 years old who received the Ad26.COV2.S COVID-19 vaccine or a placebo. Sequencing was performed on peripheral blood, taken in a trial of Ad26.COV2.S vaccine versus placebo. The CDR3 nucleotides are TGTGCCAGTAGTCTCCCGGAGGTTCGCAATCAGCCCCAGCATTTT. Its translation: CASSLPEVRNQPQHF.